These T cell receptor beta chains were read from a single sample in a study of blood T cell repertoires in COVID-19. Repertoires were generated with immunoSEQ multiplex PCR, while TCRdb's copy carries only in-frame clones and drops some. The sample has 250,000 or so clones; 84% are singletons. Sample: peripheral blood. The source is a woman aged 40 to 50 who had recovered from COVID-19. Each CDR3 is given without its conserved first and last residue. Clone size is shown for a subset of rows, as once, few, many or a class of expanded clone.

V gene	clone size	CDR3 protein
TRBV28	-	ASTLGTVAHGYT
TRBV7-9	-	ASSLGLDNAEAF
TRBV19	-	ASSMQASTDTQY
TRBV6-4	-	ASSEYPGGSLDYGYT
TRBV15	-	ATSTGGGDTREQF
TRBV10-2	-	ASSGPMAGGIETQY
TRBV6-1	-	ASREGTGDNSPLH
TRBV3-1/TRBV3-2	-	ASSQPPGLGSYEQY
TRBV5-1	once	ASSLVAGNSPLH
TRBV6-5	-	ASRASPYYEQY
TRBV6-5	-	ASTNLGGSNQPQH
TRBV29-1	-	SVEDREGQPQH
TRBV5-8	-	ASSPTGIKTQY
TRBV11-2	-	ASSLAGLAVHEQY
TRBV20-1	-	SALQGEAF
TRBV19	-	ASSGTGSNQPQH
TRBV20-1	-	SASERGPYEQY
TRBV27	-	ASTPRAGNTEAF
TRBV6-5	-	ASRPGGFYEQY
TRBV3-1/TRBV3-2	-	ASLGGGANYGYT
TRBV18	-	ASSLRTGSLLTEAF
TRBV5-4	-	ASSFSGRETQY
TRBV7-9	-	ASSPSDRLIGELF
TRBV29-1	-	SAGQGSQPQH
TRBV3-1/TRBV3-2	-	ASSSRTVDTQY
TRBV23-1	-	ASSERDRVGEAF
TRBV7-9	-	ASSSPQGLETEAF
TRBV5-4	-	ASSLAGGRNTEAF
TRBV6-1	-	ASSEFAISGANVLT
TRBV14	-	ASSRKTGLAGDQETQY
TRBV4-1	-	ASSQGIQRGFGETQY
TRBV5-1	-	ASRQENYEQY
TRBV4-1	-	ASSQVGGLTGNTIY
TRBV14	-	ASSQDTGTGSVYGYT
TRBV6-6	-	ASSYMGTTGNTIY
TRBV13	-	ASSRLGGILAKNIQY
TRBV28	-	ASSWGGDPRGGYT
TRBV10-2	-	ASSGLTGTEENYGYT
TRBV4-1	-	ASSQRKGRSTDTQY
TRBV18	-	ASSPIPPGRELTQQY
TRBV29-1	-	SLVFTPSRLMNTEAF
TRBV30	-	AWSVIFGAGYT
TRBV28	once	ASSFLSHYEQY
TRBV9	-	ASSVGSPGPQETQY
TRBV24-1	once	ATSEEQGEAF
TRBV4-1	-	ASSQGTGWYQPQH
TRBV12-3/TRBV12-4	-	ASSVQRVYEQY
TRBV30	-	AWSVSGGYGGGYT
TRBV28	-	ASSLPLVTSNNSPLH
TRBV18	-	ASSPMDSRFPEAF
TRBV6-1	-	ASSEPPWDRDGAGELF
TRBV27	few	ASSLAGSYEQY
TRBV9	-	ASSVGTGATQY
TRBV25-1	-	ASSLSGQSNQPQH